The clone carrying this T cell receptor (beta chain) has only a few counts. The antigen is undetermined. V shed 3 bases and J shed 5 bases, with 12 bases lying between them. Germline values: CDR1 KGHSH, CDR2 LQKENI. CDR3 size: 14 residues. TCRdb redid the calling of the RT-PCR reads with MiXCR, one entry per CDR3 protein. This repertoire shows around 520,000 distinct CDR3 sequences, over 9.5% found once; its top ten account for 9.5% to 13%. This entry comes from a study of response to subunit inactivated influenza vaccine. Regarding the study as a whole: New T cells are recruited in small numbers by each seasonal influenza vaccination, according to the authors' suggestion.

This rearrangement joins TRBV18 to TRBJ2-3; D gene uncertain. The material was PBMCs from blood, obtained on the day of vaccination. This TCR came from a man aged 50-59 years who received an inactivated influenza vaccine. The CDR3 DNA sequence: TGTGCCAGCTCACCTCCCACCCAGCGAGATACGCAGTATTTT. Its translation: CASSPPTQRDTQYF.